One TCR beta chain is described in this entry. This clonotype was found a few times. It has no known antigen specificity. Base qualities are not provided; no much larger clone lies one nucleotide away. This record comes from a study of T-cell reconstitution after alpha-beta-depleted transplantation in children (dated by TCRdb to about 2016). At the level of the whole study: Using TCR repertoire profiling, the study quantitatively followed how T-cell immune reconstitution unfolded in children after TCRalphabeta/CD19-depleted allogeneic hematopoietic cell transplantation.

The investigation overall reported the following: Over subsequent months, a decline in hyperexpanded clone frequencies was noted, and after one year, T-cell counts and TCRbeta diversity were mostly ascribed to newly produced T cells. About two months after transplant, the apparently early recovery of alphabetaT-cell counts reportedly depended on just several hundred clones that had expanded rapidly and came from non-depleted graft cells. In some patients, the high TCRbeta diversity seen at day 60 was put down to recipient T cells and intrathymic progenitors that had survived conditioning.

Sample treatment or condition, as interpreted from the label and publication: allogeneic hematopoietic cell transplantation with graft depleted of TCRalphabeta T cells and CD19 B cells. The children who served as transplant recipients had been given grafts of TCRalphabeta/CD19-depleted allogeneic hematopoietic cells. From the cysteine up to the phenylalanine, the CDR3 has a length of 11 residues. Of all the DNA, just the CDR3 is kept, 33 bases in frame from base 1. Based on the germline V gene, the CDR1 and CDR2 sequences are SQVTM and ANQGSEA. V gives up 7 bases and J gives up 0 bases, and the segment between their germline ends measures 7 bases. Libraries were prepared through PCR. The instrument given in TCRdb is Illumina HiSeq 2500. TCR libraries were prepared with molecular barcoding, using unique molecular identifiers to normalize TCRbeta repertoire quantification. The raw public data were reprocessed by TCRdb itself: fastp quality trimming at Q25, MiXCR clonotype calling, in-frame beta chains only. Records with the same CDR3 protein are collapsed into one entry carrying the most frequent genes and DNA. The table for this sample lists about 74,000 distinct CDR3 sequences; 14% of them were counted only once. 25% to 30% of the sample is taken by the ten largest.

This specimen consisted of PBMCs, mostly from graft donor cells, obtained 180 days after TCRalphabeta/CD19-depleted stem cell transplant. The origin of this receptor is a male patient under 10 years old who had a stem cell transplant for acute lymphoblastic leukemia, so the T cells may come from the graft donor. The rearranged segments are TRBV29-1 and TRBJ2-7; a weak D assignment points to TRBD1 (6 bases agree). The nucleotide sequence reads TGCAGCGGCAGGGGCTCCTACGAGCAGTACTTC. This yields the protein CSGRGSYEQYF.